This passage covers 23 T cell receptor beta chains from one sample sequenced in a study of blood T cell repertoires in COVID-19 (dated by TCRdb to the early 2020s). The library was prepared using the immunoSEQ multiplex PCR assay. Entries here come from immuneACCESS through TCRdb and include only in-frame sequences with V and J called. Some clones fail to appear in such tables; in the studies checked, an unresolved V gene covers under half of the shortfall, and the cause of the remainder is unknown. The sample has 70,000 to 90,000 clones on record, less than 85% of them singletons. The top ten clones comprise about an eighth of the sample. The sequencing input was peripheral blood. These receptors were taken from a human donor in a cohort sampled during active COVID-19.

The chain has TRBV19 and TRBJ1-1, with D perhaps TRBD1 (6 bases). Germline V CDR1 and CDR2: LNHDA, SQIVND (reference sequence). The CDR3 covers 13 residues. The V and J ends lost 3 bases and 10 bases respectively, with 15 bases between them. CDR3 amino acids: CASSIGDTLGAFF. CDR3 in DNA: TGTGCCAGTAGTATTGGGGACACCCTGGGAGCTTTCTTT.

This clone was picked up a small number of times. The rearrangement joins TRBV9 to TRBJ2-1, with D tentatively TRBD2 (5 bases). V shed 2 bases and J shed 4 bases, with 19 bases lying between them. The length of the CDR3 is 17 residues. The germline CDR1 and CDR2 sequences are SGDLS and YYNGEE. CDR3 amino acids: CASSVDYNPYLYNEQFF. For the CDR3, the DNA is TGTGCCAGCAGCGTCGACTATAACCCTTACTTATACAATGAGCAGTTCTTC.

On this clone: In the same sample, other DNA sequences code for this CDR3. The chain is built from TRBV27 and TRBJ2-2; maybe TRBD2 (5 bases). CDR3 length: 14 residues. V shed 5 bases and J shed 1 base, with 8 bases lying between them. Germline CDR1 reads MNHEY; CDR2 reads SMNVEV (reference sequence). The CDR3: CASSRTLNTGELFF. In DNA, the CDR3 is TGTGCCAGCAGTAGGACTTTGAACACCGGGGAGCTGTTTTTT.

Comments on this clone: This sample also contains other DNA sequences that code for the same CDR3. V usage is TRBV19 and J usage is TRBJ2-7; weak D call: TRBD2 (5 bases). This CDR3 is built from 12 residues. CDR1 is LNHDA, CDR2 SQIVND, per germline (reference sequence). Deletions cut 4 bases from V and 3 bases from J, with 7 bases between. The CDR3 DNA reads as TGTGCCAGTAGTACCCGGGACTACGAGCAGTACTTC. Translation: CASSTRDYEQYF.

This chain connects TRBV24-1 to TRBJ1-2; D gene unclear. V lost 3 bases to trimming and J lost 5 bases, with 6 bases between them. From germline, CDR1 is KGHDR and CDR2 SFDVKD. This CDR3 is built from 12 residues. The DNA of the CDR3 is TGTGCCACCAGTGATGCGGGGTATGGCTACACCTTC. Protein: CATSDAGYGYTF.

The chain has TRBV28 and TRBJ1-4; D possibly corresponds to TRBD1 (6 bases). Germline V CDR1 and CDR2: MDHEN, SYDVKM. The CDR3 has 15 amino acids. V lost 2 bases to trimming and J lost 2 bases, with 9 bases between them. The CDR3 spells CASSLSTGTNEKLFF. CDR3 coding DNA: TGTGCCAGCAGTTTAAGTACAGGGACTAATGAAAAACTGTTTTTT.

The genes are TRBV4-3 and TRBJ1-2; TRBD1 aligns across 8 bases. Germline V gives CDR1 LGHNA, CDR2 YSLEER. J was trimmed by 4 bases and V by 0 bases; bases with no gene match: 4. This CDR3 is built from 15 residues. CDR3 sequence: CASSQEDRETYGYTF. The CDR3 DNA is TGCGCCAGCAGCCAAGAGGACAGGGAAACCTATGGCTACACCTTC.

This clone occurred once. The chain joins TRBV3-1 (or the pseudogene TRBV3-2) to TRBJ2-7; D is possibly TRBD2 (5 bases). This CDR3 spans 14 amino acids. Trimming left V 3 bases short and J 3 bases short, with 12 bases between. Germline CDR1 and CDR2: LGHDT and YNNKEL (reference sequence). The CDR3 DNA reads TGTGCCAGCAGCCAGGGAGCTTTTTTCTACGAGCAGTACTTC. This encodes CASSQGAFFYEQYF.

The gene calls are TRBV7-2 and TRBJ1-1; D call uncertain. The germline V gene encodes CDR1 SGHTA and CDR2 FQGNSA. Trimming cost V 1 base and J 5 bases, with 8 bases left between them. CDR3 length: 13 amino acids. The CDR3 spells CASSLDGVTEAFF. DNA for the CDR3: TGTGCCAGCAGCTTAGATGGAGTGACTGAAGCTTTCTTT. The full variable domain, rest sourced from reference TRBV7-2 and TRBJ1-1, is GAGVSQSPSNKVTEKGKDVELRCDPISGHTALYWYRQSLGQGLEFLIYFQGNSAPDKSGLPSDRFSAERTGGSVSTLTIQRTQQEDSAVYLCASSLDGVTEAFFGQGTRLTVV.

J is TRBJ2-3 and V is TRBV18; 9 positions agree with TRBD2. Germline CDR1 reads KGHSH; CDR2 reads LQKENI. The junction had 5 bases not matched to a gene; V was cut back by 5 bases and J by 2 bases. The CDR3 contains 15 residues. The CDR3: CASSSTSGYTDTQYF. Here the CDR3 DNA reads TGTGCCAGCTCATCAACTAGCGGGTACACAGATACGCAGTATTTT.

This chain connects TRBV2 to TRBJ2-5, with 7 bases aligning to TRBD2. Germline loops: CDR1 SNHLY, CDR2 FYNNEI. This CDR3 has 12 residues. With V trimmed by 8 bases and J by 0 bases, 0 bases remained unmatched. This CDR3 is CASGGDQETQYF. The CDR3 nucleotides are TGTGCCAGCGGGGGGGACCAAGAGACCCAGTACTTC.

This clone is a singleton in its sample. The junction departs from germline at one end; a sequencing error may be responsible. Other DNA sequences in the same sample also yield this CDR3. V and J are TRBV7-2 and TRBJ1-5; no firm D call. Germline V gene lookup returns CDR1 SGHTA and CDR2 FQGNSA. There are 15 residues in the CDR3. For the CDR3, the DNA is TGTGCCAGCAGCTTAGCGGGTGGGAGGCGGCAGCCTCAGCATTTT. Protein: CASSLAGGRRQPQHF.

This clone has a handful of counts. The chain is built from TRBV5-1 and TRBJ1-6, with D unclear. V gave up 1 base and J gave up 0 bases, with 8 bases separating them. This CDR3 has 16 residues. CDR1 and CDR2 from the germline V gene are SGHRS and YFSETQ. CDR3 nucleotide sequence: TGCGCCAGCAGCTTGTCCACGAGCTCCTATAATTCACCCCTCCACTTT. Encoded protein: CASSLSTSSYNSPLHF.

This clone was observed a handful of times. The chain uses TRBV5-1 and TRBJ1-2; D not certain. Germline CDR1 reads SGHRS; CDR2 reads YFSETQ. Trimming took 0 bases from V and 2 from J, leaving 8 bases between them. The CDR3 is made up of 14 amino acids. The CDR3 here is CASSLDLLNYGYTF. CDR3 nucleotides: TGCGCCAGCAGCTTGGATCTGTTGAACTATGGCTACACCTTC. The full variable domain, in which reference TRBV5-1 and TRBJ1-2 provide the parts outside the CDR3, is KAGVTQTPRYLIKTRGQQVTLSCSPISGHRSVSWYQQTPGQGLQFLFEYFSETQRNKGNFPGRFSGRQFSNSRSEMNVSTLELGDSALYLCASSLDLLNYGYTFGSGTRLTVV.

The chain has TRBV29-1 and TRBJ2-7, with TRBD1 matching over 7 bases. Losses at the gene ends were 3 bases for V and 5 bases for J; bases not matched to a gene: 7. This CDR3 is 13 amino acids long. Germline lookup yields CDR1 SQVTM and CDR2 ANQGSEA. CDR3 in DNA: TGCAGCGTTGAGCCACAGGGGATTGACGAGCAGTACTTC. This translates into CSVEPQGIDEQYF.

This rearrangement joins TRBV21-1 to TRBJ2-1; the DNA was not compared with TRBD2, the D call given in the table. TRBV21-1 is a pseudogene. The CDR3 totals 17 residues. CDR3 in DNA: TGTGCCAGCAGCAAAGAAGAAGCGGGGGGCGCCTACAATGAGCAGTTCTTC. Translated: CASSKEEAGGAYNEQFF.

The V and J genes are TRBV3-1 (or the pseudogene TRBV3-2) and TRBJ2-1, with TRBD2 matching 10 bases. Per the germline V gene, CDR1 is LGHDT and CDR2 is YNNKEL (reference sequence). There are 16 residues in the CDR3. Unmatched junction bases numbered 11, after V lost 0 bases and J lost 12 bases. CDR3 sequence reads: CASSQDSLAGVVGQFF. CDR3 DNA: TGTGCCAGCAGCCAAGACAGCCTAGCGGGAGTCGTAGGGCAGTTCTTC.

This chain connects TRBV19 to TRBJ1-1; 9 bases agree with TRBD1. V shed 5 bases, J shed 4 bases, and the junction held 8 bases outside the gene matches. Germline loops: CDR1 LNHDA, CDR2 SQIVND (reference sequence). The CDR3 is made up of 15 amino acids. CDR3 DNA: TGTGCCAGTAGTTCAGCCGACAGGGGGATCACTGAAGCTTTCTTT. It codes for CASSSADRGITEAFF.

This sequence joins TRBV10-3 and TRBJ2-1, with 10 bases identical to TRBD2. V lost 3 bases to trimming and J lost 7 bases; unmatched junction nucleotides: 9. The CDR3 loop spans 16 amino acids. Germline-derived CDR1 and CDR2 are ENHRY and SYGVKD. CDR3 nucleotides: TGTGCCATCAGTGACTTCAAGGCTAGCGGGAGTAATGAGCAGTTCTTC. Translating it yields CAISDFKASGSNEQFF.

J is TRBJ1-5 and V is TRBV19; unclear D gene. Germline CDR1 and CDR2: LNHDA and SQIVND (reference sequence). CDR3 length: 15 residues. V lost 3 bases and J lost 6, with 15 bases in between. CDR3 loop: CASSIRRQEVQPQHF. For the CDR3, the DNA is TGTGCCAGTAGTATTAGGCGCCAGGAAGTTCAGCCCCAGCATTTT.

This clone was seen once. This chain joins TRBV10-3 and TRBJ2-1, with a possible D match to TRBD2 (6 bases). Per the germline V gene, CDR1 is ENHRY and CDR2 is SYGVKD. The ends were cut back, 7 bases at V and 9 bases at J, with 16 bases in the middle. This CDR3 spans 13 amino acids. This CDR3 reads CAITLGGQGEQFF. DNA of the CDR3: TGTGCCATCACCCTCGGAGGGCAGGGTGAGCAGTTCTTC.

The rearrangement uses TRBV5-5 and TRBJ1-4, with TRBD1 matching over 7 bases. The CDR3 has 17 residues. V was clipped by 1 base and J by 4 bases; unmatched bases: 10. Germline-derived CDR1 and CDR2 are SGHKS and YYEKEE (reference sequence). The CDR3 is CASSLRRAGGDNEKLFF. The CDR3 bases are TGTGCCAGCAGCTTGCGTCGAGCAGGGGGAGATAATGAAAAACTGTTTTTT.

J is TRBJ2-4 and V is TRBV4-2; 13 bases match TRBD2. Germline loops: CDR1 LGHNA, CDR2 YNFKEQ. The CDR3 covers 17 residues. Losses at the gene ends were 0 bases for V and 2 bases for J; bases not matched to a gene: 1. CDR3 loop: CASSQETSGGTKNIQYF. CDR3 DNA sequence: TGTGCCAGCAGCCAAGAGACTAGCGGGGGGACCAAAAACATTCAGTACTTC.